This record looks at one TCR beta chain sequence and its context. The sample originates from a study of T-cell reconstitution after alpha-beta-depleted transplantation in children. Construction of the TCRbeta library involved unique molecular identifiers. Via MiXCR, TCRdb re-called the PCR reads, giving one row per CDR3 protein. The table has 90,000 to 100,000 distinct CDR3 sequences, 23% seen once. The CDR3 runs 13 residues. Trimming took off 5 bases at V and 4 bases at J, with 11 bases between the two ends. The V and J genes are TRBV12-3 or TRBV12-4 and TRBJ1-1; possible D gene TRBD1, 5 bases. The TCR originated in a boy aged 2 to 10 with acute lymphoblastic leukemia, due to receive a stem cell transplant. Here the sequenced sample was PBMCs, taken before TCRalphabeta/CD19-depleted stem cell transplant. The CDR3 loop is CASSPRQPTEAFF. CDR3 nucleotides: TGTGCCAGCAGTCCCCGACAGCCCACTGAAGCTTTCTTT.